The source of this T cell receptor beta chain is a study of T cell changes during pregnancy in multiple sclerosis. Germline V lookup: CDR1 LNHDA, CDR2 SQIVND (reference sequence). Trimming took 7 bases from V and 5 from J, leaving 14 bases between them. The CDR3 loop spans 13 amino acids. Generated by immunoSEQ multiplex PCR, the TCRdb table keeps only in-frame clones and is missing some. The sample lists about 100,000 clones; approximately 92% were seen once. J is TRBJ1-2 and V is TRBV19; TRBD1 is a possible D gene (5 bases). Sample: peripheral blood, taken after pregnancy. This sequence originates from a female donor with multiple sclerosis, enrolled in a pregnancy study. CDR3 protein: CASNDGGGYGYTF. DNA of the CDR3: TGTGCCAGTAACGACGGGGGTGGGTATGGCTACACCTTC.